This T cell receptor (beta chain) appears in the sequencing data of a study of shared clonotypes between healthy human individuals. It was approximately 0.2 ug DNA, 31,000 or so T cell genomes, that sorted-subset replicate PCRs used. The repertoire was sequenced with immunoSEQ multiplex PCR; TCRdb's copy has only in-frame clones and lacks some. Here the sample spans 550,000 to 800,000 clones, around 91% being singletons. This clone has only a few counts. Between the trimmed V and J ends, which lost 5 bases and 0 bases, there was a span of 14 bases. Per germline, CDR1 SEHNR and CDR2 FQNEAQ (reference sequence). The CDR3 has 16 residues.

This chain links TRBV7-9 with TRBJ1-5; no reliable D call. The origin of this receptor is a man between 18 and 29 years old in good health. Some clones in this sample may be carry-over from other donors' samples. Sequenced: memory CD8+ T cells from PBMCs. The sample's subset: CD45RO+ cells pooled with CCR7-negative TemRA cells. CDR3 nucleotide sequence: TGTGCCAGCAGCCCGGAGACTGAGAATAGCAATCAGCCCCAGCATTTT. Translating gives CASSPETENSNQPQHF.